This entry lists 12 T cell receptor beta chains sequenced from one sample in a study of shared clonotypes between healthy human individuals. Using immunoSEQ multiplex PCR, the repertoire was profiled, and TCRdb retains in-frame clones only, with some absent. The sample lists 2 million to 2.5 million clones; less than 95% were seen once. The source material was naive CD4+ T cells from PBMCs. Described subset: CD45RA+ positively selected. The origin of the receptors is a man aged 18 to 29 in good health. Some clones in this sample may be carry-over from other donors' samples.

V usage is TRBV30 and J usage is TRBJ1-4; D gene uncertain. From germline, CDR1 is GTSNPN and CDR2 SVGIG (reference sequence). The CDR3 contains 15 residues. Trimming left V 0 bases short and J 5 bases short, with 13 bases between. CDR3 residues: CAWSVGSARNEKLFF. CDR3 sequence (DNA): TGTGCCTGGAGTGTGGGGTCGGCGCGAAATGAAAAACTGTTTTTT.

The gene calls are TRBV7-2 and TRBJ2-1; weak D call: TRBD2 (6 bases). V dropped 7 bases and J dropped 2 bases, with 15 bases sitting between them. The CDR3 has 15 residues. Germline CDR1 reads SGHTA; CDR2 reads FQGNSA. The CDR3 region has the DNA TGTGCCAGCACCAATTTCGGGGGTACCTACAATGAGCAGTTCTTC. Protein: CASTNFGGTYNEQFF.

With respect to this clone: Distinct nucleotide sequences in the sample also encode this CDR3. The CDR3 DNA follows: TGTGCCAGTTCCAGTCGTCTCTACGAGCAGTACTTC. Protein product: CASSSRLYEQYF. J is TRBJ2-7 and V is TRBV28; no firm D call. The length of the CDR3 is 12 residues. Between the trimmed V and J ends, which lost 9 bases and 3 bases, there was a span of 12 bases. CDR1 and CDR2 (germline): MDHEN, SYDVKM. The full variable domain, completed using reference TRBV28 and TRBJ2-7, is DVKVTQSSRYLVKRTGEKVFLECVQDMDHENMFWYRQDPGLGLRLIYFSYDVKMKEKGDIPEGYSVSREKKERFSLILESASTNQTSMYLCASSSRLYEQYFGPGTRLTVT.

This rearrangement joins TRBV7-2 to TRBJ1-1, with 7 bases that match TRBD1. This CDR3 region has 13 residues. The J segment lost 5 bases and the V segment lost 2 bases, leaving 2 bases of the junction unmatched. The V gene's germline CDR1 is SGHTA and CDR2 FQGNSA. The CDR3 region has the DNA TGTGCCAGCAGCTTAACCAGGGGGACTGAAGCTTTCTTT. Translation: CASSLTRGTEAFF.

The J gene is TRBJ2-2, the V gene TRBV7-2, with 11 bases fitting TRBD2. Germline V gene sequence: CDR1 SGHTA, CDR2 FQGNSA. J lost 8 bases, V lost 3 bases, and 11 bases had no gene match. This CDR3 contains 17 residues. Written as DNA, the CDR3 is TGTGCCAGCAGCTTCGTCAGACTAGCGGGGCCTCTTGGGGAGCTGTTTTTT. Translated, it gives CASSFVRLAGPLGELFF.

The chain couples TRBV7-3 to TRBJ2-5; 14 bases align to TRBD2. Germline assignment: CDR1 SGHTA and CDR2 FQGTGA. There are 17 residues in the CDR3. Unmatched junction bases numbered 9, after V lost 5 bases and J lost 4 bases. This CDR3 is CASSPGLTSGRGETQYF. DNA for the CDR3: TGTGCCAGCAGCCCAGGACTGACTAGCGGGAGGGGAGAGACCCAGTACTTC. The whole variable domain, remainder taken from reference TRBV7-3 and TRBJ2-5, is GAGVSQTPSNKVTEKGKYVELRCDPISGHTALYWYRQSLGQGPEFLIYFQGTGAADDSGLPNDRFFAVRPEGSVSTLKIQRTERGDSAVYLCASSPGLTSGRGETQYFGPGTRLLVL.

This chain joins TRBV30 and TRBJ1-2, with 10 positions matching TRBD1. CDR3 length: 12 residues. V shed 5 bases and J 9 bases; nucleotides not matched to a gene: 6. Germline assignment: CDR1 GTSNPN and CDR2 SVGIG (reference sequence). CDR3 DNA sequence: TGTGCCTGGCTGGGGACAGGGGAAAGCTACACCTTC. This sequence encodes CAWLGTGESYTF. Using reference TRBV30 and TRBJ1-2 for the parts outside the CDR3, the full variable domain is SQTIHQWPATLVQPVGSPLSLECTVEGTSNPNLYWYRQAAGRGLQLLFYSVGIGQISSEVPQNLSASRPQDRQFILSSKKLLLSDSGFYLCAWLGTGESYTFGSGTRLTVV.

Points on this clone: Other DNA sequences in the same sample also yield this CDR3. The chain joins TRBV19 to TRBJ2-3; the D gene is possibly TRBD2 (5 bases). The V and J ends lost 8 bases and 6 bases respectively, with 9 bases between them. Germline CDR1 reads LNHDA; CDR2 reads SQIVND (reference sequence). The CDR3 length is 11 residues. CDR3 sequence reads: CASRRGDTQYF. The CDR3 DNA is TGTGCCAGTCGTAGAGGGGATACGCAGTATTTT.

The chain is built from TRBV28 and TRBJ2-1; D might be TRBD2 (6 bases). The CDR3 sequence is 15 residues long. Germline assignment: CDR1 MDHEN and CDR2 SYDVKM. V was pared by 6 bases and J by 6 bases, with 18 bases between. The CDR3 DNA is TGTGCCAGCAGGCTCGGGACTCGTGGGGCCAATGAGCAGTTCTTC. Translated, it gives CASRLGTRGANEQFF.

This clone was counted a few times. This chain uses TRBV5-6 with TRBJ1-2; no clear D gene. The germline gives CDR1 SGHDT, CDR2 YYEEEE. Trimming removed 0 bases from V and 2 bases from J, with 8 bases in between. The CDR3 consists of 14 residues. CDR3 DNA sequence: TGTGCCAGCAGCTTGGTGGCAGACAACTATGGCTACACCTTC. Translating it yields CASSLVADNYGYTF.

Notes on this clone: Other DNA sequences in the same sample also yield this CDR3. CDR3 amino acids: CASSLVLAGTDTQYF. The CDR3 region has the DNA TGTGCCAGCAGCTTGGTGCTAGCGGGAACAGATACGCAGTATTTT. V is TRBV5-6 and J is TRBJ2-3, with 9 positions matching TRBD2. Germline lookup yields CDR1 SGHDT and CDR2 YYEEEE. The CDR3 is made up of 15 amino acids. The J segment lost 3 bases and the V segment lost 0 bases, leaving 2 bases of the junction unmatched.

This rearrangement joins TRBV10-3 to TRBJ2-1, with 8 nucleotides matching TRBD2. Germline V gene data show CDR1 as ENHRY and CDR2 as SYGVKD. Germline trimming cut 2 bases from V and 4 bases from J; bases unmatched to any gene: 4. This CDR3 is 15 amino acids long. The CDR3 region is CAISEMAGGYNEQFF. The DNA of the CDR3 is TGTGCCATCAGTGAGATGGCGGGAGGTTACAATGAGCAGTTCTTC.